This note documents a single TCR beta chain sequence. No antigen is known for it. Sequencing used immunoSEQ multiplex PCR; TCRdb keeps in-frame clones, though not all of them. The repertoire holds 80,000 to 100,000 clones, around 91% seen once, with approximately 0.18% in the top ten. This sample stems from a study of graft-versus-host responses after intestinal transplantation. Study information: Among the recipients, transplants were multivisceral, liver-intestinal, or isolated intestinal.

Study observations and caveats: Graft-versus-host to host-versus-graft clonal ratios in allografts were high in patients with graft-donor T cell macrochimerism.

Trimming stripped 0 bases from V and 3 bases from J, with 11 bases between. The CDR3 loop spans 16 amino acids. The germline V gene encodes CDR1 LGHNA and CDR2 YNFKEQ. The sample consisted of unstimulated CD4+ T cells sorted from spleen or lymph node cells, taken before transplant. This receptor was taken from a human donor who was the organ donor for an intestinal transplant. This sequence joins TRBV4-2 and TRBJ2-2, with D tentatively TRBD1 (5 bases). The CDR3 DNA sequence: TGTGCCAGCAGCCAAGATCCCCAGGGTTACACCGGGGAGCTGTTTTTT. It is translated as CASSQDPQGYTGELFF.